The present entry profiles one TCR beta chain with its context. Its antigen is unknown. The data were obtained in a study of T cells expressing NK-cell markers. Across the whole study: With respect to HCMV, most of the eight sequenced donors were seropositive, and one was seronegative. Regarding the study as a whole: The same clonotypes also predominated in the CD3+CD56-NKG2C+ fraction of several donors.

In generating TCR beta cDNA, 5'RACE template switching with UMIs was used. Using the 5' RACE reads, TCRdb records one entry per CDR3 protein without DNA. The sample holds roughly 380,000 distinct CDR3 sequences. The source material was blood T cells: a sorted CD56 or NKG2C T cell subset, CD4+ or CD8+ T cells, or bulk PBMC T cells (not recorded which). This clonotype was sampled from a man aged 18 to 69 in good health.

The CDR3 loop is CSAKTPGETQYF. The V and J genes are TRBV20-1 and TRBJ2-5; TCRdb gives TRBD1 as the D gene, but with no DNA this cannot be confirmed. This CDR3 comprises 12 residues. The germline gives CDR1 DFQATT, CDR2 SNEGSKA (reference sequence).